This entry concerns a single T cell receptor beta chain. Its recognized antigen is unknown. Per-base quality was not reported, and no clone a single base away is much larger than it. The data were obtained in a study of molecular identifiers for immune sequencing clone quantification (dated by TCRdb to the late 2010s). As for the study more broadly: For a replicate experiment, RNA from approximately 20,000 or 100,000 naive CD8 T cells was divided into five aliquots, of which four were sequenced. The study was a methods study using CD8 T cells to benchmark molecular-identifier clustering-based TCR repertoire sequencing (MIDCIRS) and TCR RNA copy counting.

To prepare the library, PCR was applied. Sequencing instrument: Illumina HiSeq 4000. Bulk TCR libraries were generated as previously described, with the TCR primers listed in Table S5 used. Purification of total RNA was performed with the Qiagen AllPrep DNA/RNA kit. Before any analysis, reads coming from multiple sequencing runs of the same library were combined into one pool. The authors processed their data as follows. Reads were retained only if an exact TCR constant sequence was present, and the retained reads were trimmed to 150 nt and grouped according to their 12-nt molecular barcodes. Reads in each barcode group were sub-clustered using a 15% Levenshtein threshold, and a quality-weighted consensus sequence was built for each RNA molecule. Non-functional sequences were filtered out, along with any lower-count sequence sitting one edit away from another sequence. On the basis of fitting two negative binomial distributions, barcode sub-clusters with fewer than 20% of the maximum read count were discarded. Through fastp at Q25 and MiXCR, TCRdb rebuilt clones from the public reads, retaining in-frame beta chains. Records with the same CDR3 protein are collapsed into one entry carrying the most frequent genes and DNA. In this record, the V and J calls reflect TCRdb's handling and not the investigators' own analysis. A total of approximately 550,000 distinct CDR3 sequences appear in this sample, about 22% of them only once. In total, the top ten clones hold around 0.84% of the sample.

Findings and caveats that apply to the study as a whole: In CMV-specific effector cells, clones with more than 20 RNA copies accounted for over 99% of molecules, whereas in naive cells such clones accounted for under 1%. Highly expanded clone sizes could be underestimated because identical TCR molecules may share a barcode. A single cell's worth of spiked-in Jurkat TCR RNA was reported detectable even among one million naive CD8 T cells. Without barcode sub-clustering, chimeric consensus sequences inflated TCR diversity; chimeras reached as high as 47%. Naive libraries contained spiked-in Jurkat TCR RNA (approximately 10 copies' worth), which is not part of the donor repertoire. Modeling estimated about three recovered TCR RNA copies per cell, compared with roughly 10 by digital PCR, which implies 30% to 35% capture efficiency.

From the cysteine through the phenylalanine, the CDR3 covers 15 amino acids. The DNA shown is the 45-base CDR3, in frame from base 1. Trimming costs V 0 bases and J 4 bases, and their ends lie 10 bases apart. The germline V gene encodes CDR1 LGHNA and CDR2 YNFKEQ. Libraries of naive CD8 T cells were built from approximately 20,000 to 1,000,000 sorted cells, with 10%, 30% or 50% of the purified RNA used. Naive CD8 T cells, defined as CD8+CD4-CCR7+CD45RA+, were FACS-sorted into RLT Plus buffer on a BD FACSAria II. Detection sensitivity was tested by spiking Jurkat RNA equal to roughly 9 TCR copies' worth into samples containing about 20,000-1,100,000 naive CD8 T cells. Enrichment of CD8 T cells was performed with RosetteSep CD8+ T Cell Enrichment Cocktail and Ficoll-Paque, after which ACK red cell lysis was carried out.

The chain was built from TRBV4-2 and TRBJ2-1, with no confidently assigned D gene. The sequenced sample consisted of naive CD8+ T cells from blood, with Jurkat cell RNA spiked in. This specimen's cell subset or site label, per the study, means: FACS-sorted CD8+CD4-CCR7+CD45RA+ naive T cells. The sequence was obtained from a human donor in good health. Some libraries in this study had Jurkat cell RNA spiked in. The DNA sequence is TGTGCCAGCAGCCAAGATCTGCGGCCTTACAATGAGCAGTTCTTC. Translated, this is CASSQDLRPYNEQFF.